The present TCR beta chain was sequenced within a study of persistence of HIV-infected CD4 T cells. Points from the study as a whole: Compared with CD3/CD28-stimulated cells, CMV- and Gag-responding cells showed lower TCRbeta richness.

Germline V gene sequence: CDR1 SGHNT, CDR2 YYREEE (reference sequence). The CDR3 loop spans 15 amino acids. Germline trimming cut 3 bases from V and 0 bases from J; bases unmatched to any gene: 1. Cells were stimulated nonspecifically with anti-CD3/anti-CD28 magnetic beads. CD4+ T cells upregulating both CD40 ligand and CD69 were sorted as responding cells. Donors were HIV-1-infected adults who began suppressive ART during chronic infection. CD8+ T cells were removed from PBMCs prior to stimulation. Sequencing used immunoSEQ version 4 in survey mode. The assay was immunoSEQ multiplex PCR, and TCRdb's table has in-frame clones only and misses some. The data show 30,000 to 45,000 clones, roughly 87% seen once. On this clone: Its cognate antigen is unknown.

The material sequenced was CD4+ T cells sorted from PBMCs after approximately 20-hour stimulation, taken from a patient who received antiretroviral therapy. The source of this sequence is an adult man with HIV who was CMV-seropositive. The genes are TRBV5-4 and TRBJ2-3; 10 bases line up with TRBD1. The CDR3 is CASSSTGGSTDTQYF. The CDR3 DNA sequence: TGTGCCAGCAGCTCGACAGGGGGCAGCACAGATACGCAGTATTTT.